In its sample, the clone carrying this TCR beta chain was seen a few times. Transcripts of RNA were the source for amplifying TCR beta CDR3 regions. HTBI primers primed a first-round RT-PCR, and a second-round multiplex PCR followed. TCRdb reanalysed the multiplex PCR reads using MiXCR and keeps one entry per CDR3 protein. The table lists 740,000 or so distinct CDR3 sequences, 40% of them singletons, with about 40% in the top ten. The sample belongs to a study of Graves' ophthalmopathy and Graves' hyperthyroidism. This CDR3 is 14 amino acids long. Germline V gene data show CDR1 as KGHDR and CDR2 as SFDVKD. Trimming left V 5 bases short and J 11 bases short, with 18 bases between.

The sample consisted of peripheral blood. V gene TRBV24-1 combines with J gene TRBJ1-5; D perhaps matches TRBD1 (5 bases). This sequence originates from an adult man with Graves' ophthalmopathy. The DNA for the CDR3 is TGTGCCACCAGTGTCGGGGGAGGAGGAGAGACCCAGCATTTT. It encodes CATSVGGGGETQHF.